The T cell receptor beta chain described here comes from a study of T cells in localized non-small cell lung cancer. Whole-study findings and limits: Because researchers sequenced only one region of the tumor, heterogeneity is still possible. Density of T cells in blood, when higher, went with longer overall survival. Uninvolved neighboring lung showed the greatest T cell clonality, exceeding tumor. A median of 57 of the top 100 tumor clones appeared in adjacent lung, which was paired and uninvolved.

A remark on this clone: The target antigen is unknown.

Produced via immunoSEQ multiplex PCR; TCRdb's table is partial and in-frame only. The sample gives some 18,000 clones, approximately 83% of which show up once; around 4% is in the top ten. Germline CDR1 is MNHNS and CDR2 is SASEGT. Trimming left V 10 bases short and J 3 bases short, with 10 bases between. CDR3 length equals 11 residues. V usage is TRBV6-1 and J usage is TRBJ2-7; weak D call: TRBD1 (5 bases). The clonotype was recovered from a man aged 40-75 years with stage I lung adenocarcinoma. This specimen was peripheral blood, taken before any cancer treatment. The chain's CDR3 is CATLGDYEQYF. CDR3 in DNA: TGTGCCACCCTAGGGGACTACGAGCAGTACTTC.